What follows describes a single TCR beta chain. Its antigen is undetermined. Germline V gene sequence: CDR1 SGHDT, CDR2 YYEEEE. The length of the CDR3 is 15 residues. V was cut by 4 bases and J by 1 base, with 12 bases left in between. Calling Graves' hyperthyroidism stable meant ophthalmopathy did not progress within 18 months. PBMCs were derived from under 13 ml fresh peripheral blood. Amplified regions were TCR beta CDR3 sequences from RNA transcripts. The HTBI set primed first-round TCR CDR3 RT-PCR. TCRdb itself ran the multiplex PCR reads through MiXCR, one entry per CDR3 protein. Here the sample spans 600,000 or so distinct CDR3 sequences, roughly 16% being singletons. The data stem from a study of T cells in Graves' hyperthyroidism and ophthalmopathy. Study-wide points: Ophthalmopathy stood apart from stable hyperthyroidism in a 13 V-J model.

Sequencing input: blood. This receptor was identified in a woman in her 30s with Graves' hyperthyroidism. The V gene is TRBV5-6, the J gene TRBJ1-5; D call uncertain. CDR3 protein: CASSVRGWSNQPQHF. DNA of the CDR3: TGTGCCAGCAGCGTGCGGGGATGGAGCAATCAGCCCCAGCATTTT.